Reported below is one TCR beta chain. Its antigen remains unknown. The data derive from a study of cytomegalovirus exposure and HLA in healthy donors. General study findings and limits: Prediction of most subjects' HLA-A and HLA-B alleles by TCR beta sequences was reportedly accurate. In vitro work confirmed that a few CMV-associated chains recognize CMV antigens. Later findings reportedly placed an Asian-associated ancestry cluster below the approximately 620-donor mean for N-insertions. V- and J-gene trimming of TCR beta was linked (in a later analysis) to a missense DCLRE1C variant.

The CDR3 is 14 amino acids. Germline V gene lookup returns CDR1 LNHDA and CDR2 SQIVND (reference sequence). V lost 8 bases and J lost 3, with 14 bases in between. The PCR made use of 60 Vbeta and 13 Jbeta primers. Sequenced by immunoSEQ multiplex PCR; TCRdb stores in-frame clones only, minus some. In the table there are over 150,000 clones, roughly 76% of which are singletons. The sequence came from a man in his 60s in good health and CMV-seronegative. The sequenced sample consisted of PBMCs. The J gene is TRBJ1-5, the V gene TRBV19; D unclear. CDR3 sequence: CASRGLFYNQPQHF. DNA of the CDR3: TGTGCCAGTCGAGGCCTCTTTTACAATCAGCCCCAGCATTTT.